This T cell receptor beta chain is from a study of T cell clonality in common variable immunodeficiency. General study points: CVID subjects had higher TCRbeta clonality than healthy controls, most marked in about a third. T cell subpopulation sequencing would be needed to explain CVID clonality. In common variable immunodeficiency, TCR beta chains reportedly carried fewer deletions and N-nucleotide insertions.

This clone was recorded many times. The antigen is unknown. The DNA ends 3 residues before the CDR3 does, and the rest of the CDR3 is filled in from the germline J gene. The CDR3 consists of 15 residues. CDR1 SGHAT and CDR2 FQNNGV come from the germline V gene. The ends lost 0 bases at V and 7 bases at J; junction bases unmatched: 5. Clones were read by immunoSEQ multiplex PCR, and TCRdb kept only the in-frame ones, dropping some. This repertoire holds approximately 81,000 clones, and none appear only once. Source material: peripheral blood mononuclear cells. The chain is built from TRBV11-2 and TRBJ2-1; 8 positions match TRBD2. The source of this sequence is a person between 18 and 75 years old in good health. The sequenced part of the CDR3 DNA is TGTGCCAGCAGCTTAGACAGCGGGAGATGGAATGAG. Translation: CASSLDSGRWNE. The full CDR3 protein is CASSLDSGRWNEQFF.